The TCR beta chain described here comes from a study of a mutant IDH1 vaccine in newly diagnosed glioma. Study outcomes and limitations: Overall, 93.3% of patients had vaccine-induced immune responses. Changes to the top peripheral T cell clonotypes appeared unrelated to pseudoprogression.

Trimming removed 1 base at V and 8 bases at J, with 14 bases between. The CDR3 sequence is 14 residues long. Germline V gives CDR1 GTSNPN, CDR2 SVGIG (reference sequence). TCRdb's copy holds only in-frame clones and misses some; the assay was immunoSEQ multiplex PCR. The table shows approximately 92,000 clones, with 80% occurring only once. Note on this clone: The antigen remains undetermined.

Time point meaning: baseline, week 1 (first vaccination visit). Treatment: pre-vaccination baseline after standard-of-care therapy. Sequences were derived from PBMCs, sampled from a glioma patient treated with radiotherapy, temozolomide or both. V and J are TRBV30 and TRBJ1-4, with a possible D match to TRBD1 (5 bases). The receptor's source is a man in his forties with glioma. The CDR3: CAWSAGLRGEKLFF. For the CDR3, the DNA is TGTGCCTGGAGTGCGGGACTGCGGGGGGAAAAACTGTTTTTT.